The rows below give T cell receptor beta chains drawn from one sample of a study of human T cells and chemical hapten exposure. A single record per CDR3 protein comes from TCRdb applying MiXCR to the RACE reads. The sample lists roughly 260,000 distinct CDR3 sequences, around 9.3% occurring once. The input for sequencing was whole blood, taken in connection with sensitization to the hapten diphenylcyclopropenone (DPC). These receptors were collected from a woman aged 40-49 years with alopecia areata. Some clones in this sample may be carry-over from other donors' samples. Both conserved end residues are part of each CDR3. The order of the fields is V gene, clone size, D gene, J gene, CDR3 DNA, CDR3 protein. The D gene is left open where the match is weak. Expanded clones get a size class; other rows say once, few or many, or leave the size out.

TRBV5-1	many	-	TRBJ2-1	TGCGCCAGCAGTCCCAACTCCCCCCGGGACGAGCAGTTCTTC	CASSPNSPRDEQFF
TRBV4-2	many	TRBD2	TRBJ2-1	TGTGCCAGCAGCCCCCCGCCGCCTAGCGGAGTCACCCTTTACAATGAGCAGTTCTTC	CASSPPPPSGVTLYNEQFF
TRBV5-1	-	TRBD2	TRBJ2-5	TGCGCCAGCAGCGCGGCCGGGACTAGCGGGACAGAGACCCAGTACTTC	CASSAAGTSGTETQYF
TRBV4-3	few	TRBD2	TRBJ2-7	TGCGCCAGCAGCCAGGGACTAGCGGGAGAGGGCTACGAGCAGTACTTC	CASSQGLAGEGYEQYF
TRBV29-1	-	-	TRBJ2-7	TGCAGCGTTGAAATACTTGACTCCTACGAGCAGTACTTC	CSVEILDSYEQYF
TRBV7-9	-	-	TRBJ1-3	TGTGCCAGCAGCTTGGACCAGGGCCACACCATATATTTT	CASSLDQGHTIYF
TRBV7-7	-	TRBD1	TRBJ2-3	TGTGCTAGCAGCCAGACAGGGACAGATACGCAGTATTTT	CASSQTGTDTQYF
TRBV28	many	-	TRBJ1-6	TGTGCCAGCAGTATGGGGGGCTGGAATTCACCCCTCCACTTT	CASSMGGWNSPLHF
TRBV5-1	few	-	TRBJ2-5	TGCGCCAGCAGCTCAGCAGGGTTCGCCCAAGAGACCCAGTACTTC	CASSSAGFAQETQYF
TRBV28	many	TRBD1	TRBJ1-4	TGTGCCAGCAACCCTGGGACAGGGGGCGAAAAACTGTTTTTT	CASNPGTGGEKLFF
TRBV5-1	few	-	TRBJ2-7	TGCGCCAGCAGCTTGGACGCGAGGTCCGAGCAGTACTTC	CASSLDARSEQYF
TRBV27	few	TRBD2	TRBJ2-7	TGTGCCAGCAGTTCCCCGTGGGCGGGAGAGGACGAGCAGTACTTC	CASSSPWAGEDEQYF
TRBV3-1	-	-	TRBJ1-1	TGTGCCAGCAGAGCAGCGAACACTGAAGCTTTCTTT	CASRAANTEAFF
TRBV25-1	-	TRBD1	TRBJ2-5	TGTGCCAGCAGTGCTACAGGGGGCTTCTGGGAGACCCAGTACTTC	CASSATGGFWETQYF